The 7 T cell receptor beta chains below come from one sample, sequenced in a study of cytomegalovirus exposure and HLA in healthy donors. The PCR used 60 Vbeta and 13 Jbeta primers. TCRdb's table, derived via immunoSEQ multiplex PCR, lists solely in-frame clones and lacks some. The data show around 170,000 clones, 75% to 90% seen once. The sequenced material came from PBMCs. The receptors were sampled from a man between 35 and 55 years old in good health and CMV-seropositive.

This clone was detected once. This sequence joins TRBV28 and TRBJ1-5; 9 bases align to TRBD1. Germline V gene lookup returns CDR1 MDHEN and CDR2 SYDVKM. V lost 6 bases and J lost 2; bases outside the gene matches: 2. This CDR3 comprises 14 residues. DNA for the CDR3: TGTGCCAGCAGAAGGACAGGGGGCAATCAGCCCCAGCATTTT. It is translated as CASRRTGGNQPQHF.

This clone was detected only a few times. The chain joins TRBV6-1 to TRBJ2-5, with TRBD1 as a possible D gene (6 bases). V was clipped by 6 bases and J by 5 bases, with 19 bases between them. The germline V gene encodes CDR1 MNHNS and CDR2 SASEGT. The CDR3 has 15 residues. CDR3 in DNA: TGTGCCAGCAGGAGACAGGATCTTTCTCTTGAGACCCAGTACTTC. It is translated as CASRRQDLSLETQYF.

With regard to this clone: Germline and junction disagree at one end, which may indicate a read error. Different DNA sequences within this sample yield the same CDR3. The chain couples TRBV4-1 to TRBJ1-4; a possible D gene is TRBD1 (5 bases). Germline values: CDR1 MGHRA, CDR2 YSYEKL. The CDR3 is made up of 15 amino acids. CDR3 sequence (DNA): TGCGCCAGCAGCCAAGATGGGGCAGGTGGCGAAAAGCTGTTTTTT. Translating gives CASSQDGAGGEKLFF.

The genes are TRBV28 and TRBJ2-3; D unresolved. Germline V gene lookup returns CDR1 MDHEN and CDR2 SYDVKM. V dropped 1 base and J dropped 6 bases, with 2 bases sitting between them. CDR3 size: 11 residues. In DNA, the CDR3 is TGTGCCAGCAGTTTATCGGATACGCAGTATTTT. Amino acids: CASSLSDTQYF. Full variable domain (missing parts from reference TRBV28 and TRBJ2-3): DVKVTQSSRYLVKRTGEKVFLECVQDMDHENMFWYRQDPGLGLRLIYFSYDVKMKEKGDIPEGYSVSREKKERFSLILESASTNQTSMYLCASSLSDTQYFGPGTRLTVL.

The rearrangement links TRBV6-5 to TRBJ2-1; TRBD2 is a possible D gene (6 bases). V was shortened by 0 bases and J by 1 base, with 7 bases between the two germline ends. This CDR3 has 15 residues. The germline CDR1 and CDR2 sequences are MNHEY and SVGAGI. This CDR3 reads CASSYSGGSYNEQFF. As DNA, the CDR3 is TGTGCCAGCAGTTACTCGGGGGGTTCCTACAATGAGCAGTTCTTC.

As to this clone: Compared with germline, one end of the junction differs, possibly owing to a read error. This chain joins TRBV11-2 and TRBJ1-2; the D is unclear. This CDR3 region has 10 residues. The germline V gene encodes CDR1 SGHAT and CDR2 FQNNGV. The CDR3 is CASSLEQRHF. The DNA for the CDR3 is TGTGCCAGCAGCTTAGAACAGAGACACTTC. Drawing the rest from reference TRBV11-2 and TRBJ1-2, the complete variable domain is EAGVAQSPRYKIIEKRQSVAFWCNPISGHATLYWYQQILGQGPKLLIQFQNNGVVDDSQLPKDRFSAERLKGVDSTLKIQPAKLEDSAVYLCASSLEQRHFGSGTRLTVV.

The V gene is TRBV2, the J gene TRBJ2-5; D might be TRBD2 (5 bases). Germline V lookup: CDR1 SNHLY, CDR2 FYNNEI. This CDR3 region has 13 residues. V lost 3 bases to trimming and J lost 4 bases, with 9 bases between them. This CDR3 reads CASSEGVRETQYF. The CDR3 DNA sequence: TGTGCCAGCAGTGAGGGAGTGCGAGAGACCCAGTACTTC.